The next 7 T cell receptor beta chains were all read from a single sample in a study of identical twins. TCRdb called the 5' RACE reads again in MiXCR, with one record for every CDR3 protein. The data show 240,000 or so distinct CDR3 sequences, roughly 13% seen once. The sample was also reused in another study, on yellow fever vaccine responses in identical twins.

The specimen sequenced was memory (CD45RO+) T cells sorted from blood. These TCRs come from a woman between 18 and 30 years old in good health.

The chain recombines TRBV6-1 with TRBJ2-2; TRBD1 might be the D (6 bases). The CDR3 runs to 16 residues. Trimming left V 5 bases short and J 1 base short, with 14 bases between. Germline V gene data show CDR1 as MNHNS and CDR2 as SASEGT. The CDR3 nucleotides read TGTGCCAGCAGTCGACGGCAGGGGAGGAACACCGGGGAGCTGTTTTTT. Translating it yields CASSRRQGRNTGELFF.

This chain uses TRBV10-3 with TRBJ2-7; D not resolved. Germline lookup yields CDR1 ENHRY and CDR2 SYGVKD. This CDR3 is built from 12 residues. The ends were cut back, 5 bases at V and 0 bases at J, with 5 bases in the middle. The DNA of the CDR3 is TGTGCCATCAGTAAAAGCTCCTACGAGCAGTACTTC. It specifies CAISKSSYEQYF.

This clonotype turned up a few times. This sequence joins TRBV12-3 or TRBV12-4 and TRBJ2-4, with D maybe TRBD2 (6 bases). The CDR3 is made up of 15 amino acids. Trimming stripped 3 bases from V and 0 bases from J, with 9 bases between. The CDR3 here is CASSFGGVAKNIQYF. Written as DNA, the CDR3 is TGTGCCAGCAGTTTCGGAGGGGTAGCCAAAAACATTCAGTACTTC.

This sequence joins TRBV3-1 and TRBJ2-1; the D is unclear. Trimming pared 7 bases from V and 0 bases from J, leaving 7 bases between. Germline CDR1 LGHDT, CDR2 YNNKEL (reference sequence). The length of the CDR3 is 13 residues. The CDR3 protein is CASTGDSYNEQFF. As DNA, the CDR3 is TGTGCCAGCACCGGAGACTCCTACAATGAGCAGTTCTTC.

This clonotype was seen a few times. The chain is built from TRBV10-3 and TRBJ2-7; maybe TRBD2 (6 bases). V lost 4 bases and J lost 3, with 13 bases in between. The length of the CDR3 is 14 residues. Germline V gene sequence: CDR1 ENHRY, CDR2 SYGVKD. This chain's CDR3 is CAISGDRGIYEQYF. The CDR3 DNA reads as TGTGCCATCAGTGGAGACCGGGGGATCTACGAGCAGTACTTC.

The table lists this clonotype with a few counts. The V call is TRBV28, the J call TRBJ2-2; 13 bases match TRBD2. The CDR3 has 17 amino acids. Per the germline V gene, CDR1 is MDHEN and CDR2 is SYDVKM. After removal of 4 bases from V and 6 bases from J, the junction contained 8 bases not matched to a gene. The CDR3 region has the DNA TGTGCCAGCAGTTACACTAGCGGGGGGGCTTTTGCCGGGGAGCTGTTTTTT. Protein: CASSYTSGGAFAGELFF.

Comments on this clonotype: A read error is possible here, since a much larger clone lies one base away. This chain connects TRBV6-4 to TRBJ1-1; TRBD1 aligns across 7 bases. The trim removed 6 bases at V and 7 bases at J, leaving 14 bases unmatched. The germline CDR1 and CDR2 sequences are MRHNA and SNTAGT. CDR3 size: 15 residues. The CDR3 loop reads CASSRGTGAPIEAFF. The CDR3 DNA follows: TGTGCCAGCAGCAGGGGAACAGGGGCCCCCATTGAAGCTTTCTTT.